This T cell receptor (beta chain) was obtained from a study of blood T cells in healthy people across ages (dated by TCRdb to about 2015). Concerning the study at large: In model experiments, template switching captured about one uniquely barcoded TCR beta cDNA molecule for every two T cells. Using deep sequencing normalized with unique cDNA molecular identifiers, the study measured how TCR beta repertoire diversity changes with age. Four age groups were formed from the donors: young (average about 15 years), middle-aged (just under 40), aged (approximately 60) and long-lived (about 80). To avoid experimental bias, donors of different ages were randomly spread across the sequencing lanes. The study analyzed two additional independent replicas of 1 million unique cDNA reads from the same blood draw for two donors, one aged 18 to 29 and one aged 80 or older.

To prepare the library, 5' RACE was applied. The run used an Illumina HiSeq 2500. A second about 7 to 12 cycle PCR used a sample-barcoded 5' primer and a J-beta primer mix. Each TCR beta cDNA molecule received a unique molecular identifier from a template-switch 5' adaptor carrying 12 random nucleotides. Each sample yielded at least 3 million CDR3-containing paired-end reads. The Mint cDNA synthesis kit, primed by a TRBC-specific oligonucleotide, was used to synthesize first-strand cDNA from all RNA. After uracil-DNA glycosylase treatment, a first 18-cycle PCR used universal primers M1SS and BC2_uni_R on all cDNA. The published analysis was carried out like this. Each sample was normalized by randomly selecting 1 million high-quality reads, each carrying a distinct molecular identifier. Instead of being binned into consensus sequences, reads with shared molecular identifiers were discarded. CDR3 identification, clonotype clustering and error correction used MiTCR with a Q25 quality threshold and the strictest error-elimination algorithm. Lower-bound total TCR beta diversity was estimated with a nonparametric unseen species model using Euler transformation. Clones were called with MiXCR by TCRdb after fastp trimmed the public reads at Q25, and only in-frame beta chains were retained. Entries are consolidated by CDR3 protein sequence, retaining the most common genes and DNA. For this entry, the V and J calls and clone size follow TCRdb and not the study's own pipeline. The sample profile shows 890,000 or so distinct CDR3 sequences; 62% of them were found once. The biggest ten clones account for approximately 30% of the sample.

The junction shows trimming of 4 bases on V and 6 bases on J, plus 11 bases between the germline ends. Reading from cysteine to phenylalanine, the CDR3 counts 13 amino acids. Kept here is only the CDR3 DNA, which spans 39 bases and is read in frame from base 1. CDR1 and CDR2 are read off the germline V gene as SGDLS and YYNGEE. Donors were about 36 systemically healthy Caucasian individuals from Russia aged roughly 6 to 100 years. Each donor gave ten milliliters of peripheral blood, drawn into EDTA-treated Vacutainer tubes. Ficoll-Paque density-gradient centrifugation was used to isolate PBMCs, with at least 6.5 million per sample. Trizol reagent was used to extract total RNA from PBMCs, with at least 5.5 micrograms per sample. Naive CD45RAhigh/CD27high T cell percentages were measured by flow cytometry on a PBMC aliquot from every donor. Findings and caveats that apply to the study as a whole: As age increased, observed TCR beta diversity per million T cells dropped in a roughly linear way, and a significant reduction was already evident by age 40. A strong correlation was found between observed TCR beta diversity and the percentage of naive T cells measured by flow cytometry. Conclusive comparison of naive and antigen-experienced compartments was prevented by the profiling of bulk unsorted PBMCs. The CMV infection status of donors was not known, potentially confounding age-related changes in expanded clonotypes. Total diversity estimates from one million sequenced T cells were considered lower bounds and underestimates. Compared with the aged group, the long-lived group had more naive CD4+ T cells, fewer expanded clones and increased TCR diversity, a pattern suggesting age selection.

Turning to this clonotype: Its binding antigen is unknown. The record has no base qualities; no much larger clone is one base away.

The V and J segments used are TRBV9 and TRBJ2-1; the D gene is perhaps TRBD1, from 6 matching bases. This TCR derives from a man aged 25-45 years in good health. The sequenced sample consisted of blood. The CDR3 loop reads CASSNRQVNEQFF. The DNA reads as follows: TGTGCCAGCAGCAACCGACAGGTCAATGAGCAGTTCTTC.